This T cell receptor (beta chain) is drawn from a study of CD8+ T cells in alopecia areata. Study in general: Among treated patients, oral tofacitinib was administered at 5 to 10 mg twice daily. Tofacitinib treatment spanned 6 to 18 months, with 6 months off drug afterward. Study-wide findings and caveats: Greater clonality was observed in lesional scalp samples, especially alopecia totalis/universalis, versus normal scalp. Scalp specimens additionally yield sequences from normal skin's resident alphabeta T cells.

Peripheral blood, together with lesional scalp punch biopsies, was collected from alopecia areata patients. The sample holds a few counts of this clone. What it binds is not known. CDR1 and CDR2 (germline): KGHSH, LQKENI. The CDR3 totals 15 residues. The J segment lost 0 bases and the V segment lost 3 bases, leaving 5 bases of the junction unmatched. The sequencing template was cDNA reverse transcribed from extracted RNA. Profiled with immunoSEQ multiplex PCR; TCRdb holds only in-frame clones, not every one. The sample lists roughly 20,000 clones; about 70% were seen once. The rearrangement joins TRBV18 to TRBJ2-7; 7 bases line up with TRBD1. This sequence was found in a human donor with alopecia areata. Specimen: skin, collected at week 0. This chain's CDR3 is CASSPAGGPSYEQYF. In nucleotides, the CDR3 is TGTGCCAGCTCACCGGCAGGGGGTCCCTCCTACGAGCAGTACTTC.